This T cell receptor beta chain is from a study of shared clonotypes between healthy human individuals. The CDR3 loop spans 17 amino acids. Germline CDR1 reads SGHNT; CDR2 reads YYREEE (reference sequence). The germline V and J ends were trimmed by 6 bases and 0 bases, with 18 bases remaining between them. Concerning this clone itself: What it binds is unknown.

A CD45RA+ naive subset and a CD45RA-negative memory subset were split from CD4+ cells. Per the authors' pipeline: ImmunoSEQ supplied junction-only sequences lacking quality scores, so filtering was different. Libraries were prepared by immunoSEQ multiplex PCR; TCRdb keeps only in-frame clonotypes and omits some of them. For V, J and clone size, that table is used; D and trimming come from the DNA. The table lists roughly 2.5 million clones, roughly 92% of them singletons. Study results and limitations: When compared with the clonotypes that were shared by all four sorted-subset donors, the non-shared clonotypes turned out to have lower generation probabilities.

Sequenced: naive CD4+ T cells sorted from blood. The subset: CD45RA+ positively selected. This chain joins TRBV5-4 and TRBJ2-2; D is possibly TRBD1 or TRBD2 (7 bases each). This TCR was sampled from a man younger than 35 in good health. The CDR3 DNA follows: TGTGCCAGCACCCCGGGGAGGGGGCCTTCGAACACCGGGGAGCTGTTTTTT. This translates into CASTPGRGPSNTGELFF.